The entry that follows covers one T cell receptor (beta chain) sequence. The antigen is unknown. This record comes from a study of OX40 agonist ivuxolimab in advanced cancers. Study-wide background: Cancers in dose escalation were hepatocellular, melanoma, renal cell and head and neck. Participants, around 80% male, averaged roughly 60 years of age, ranging from roughly 20 to 80. Under the entry rules, prior anti-PD-1, anti-PD-L1 or anti-CTLA-4 therapy was allowed, and roughly 39% had some. Study-wide results and caveats: Normalized T-cell clonal expansion was also low in some nonresponders.

Data came from immunoSEQ multiplex PCR; TCRdb stores just in-frame clones and leaves some out. The table shows roughly 75,000 clones, with 70% to 90% occurring only once. Germline CDR1 reads LGHNT; CDR2 reads FRNRAP. Unmatched junction bases numbered 13, after V lost 4 bases and J lost 6 bases. CDR3 size: 17 residues. The rearrangement joins TRBV12-5 to TRBJ2-1, with TRBD1 matching 9 bases. The sample here was CD4+ or CD8+ T cells sorted from blood, taken in a trial of the OX40 agonist ivuxolimab. The receptor was isolated from an adult with an advanced solid tumor such as melanoma, head and neck, liver or kidney cancer. The CDR3 sequence is CASGSGTGTGKVNEQFF. As DNA, the CDR3 is TGTGCTAGTGGTTCGGGAACCGGGACAGGGAAGGTCAATGAGCAGTTCTTC.